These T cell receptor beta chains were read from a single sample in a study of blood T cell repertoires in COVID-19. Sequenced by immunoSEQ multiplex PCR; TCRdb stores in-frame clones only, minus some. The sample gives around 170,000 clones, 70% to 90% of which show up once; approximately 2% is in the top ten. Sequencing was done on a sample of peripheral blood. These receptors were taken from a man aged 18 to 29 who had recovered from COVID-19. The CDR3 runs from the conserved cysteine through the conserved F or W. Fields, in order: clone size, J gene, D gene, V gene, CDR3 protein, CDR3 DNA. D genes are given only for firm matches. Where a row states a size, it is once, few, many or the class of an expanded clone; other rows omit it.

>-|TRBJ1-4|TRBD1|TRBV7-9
CASSLGQGFEKLFF
TGTGCCAGCAGCTTGGGACAGGGGTTTGAAAAACTGTTTTTT
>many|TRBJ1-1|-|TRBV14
CASSQYRMNTEAFF
TGTGCCAGCAGCCAATACAGGATGAACACTGAAGCTTTCTTT
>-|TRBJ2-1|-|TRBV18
CASSPLGQEQFF
TGTGCCAGCTCACCCCTGGGGCAAGAGCAGTTCTTC
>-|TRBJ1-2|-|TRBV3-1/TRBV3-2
CASSQGGTSGGYTF
TGTGCCAGCAGCCAGGGGGGGACCAGTGGAGGCTACACCTTC
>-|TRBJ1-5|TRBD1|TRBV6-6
CASSRSTGTGVGQPQHF
TGTGCCAGCAGCCGATCGACCGGGACAGGGGTCGGTCAGCCCCAGCATTTT
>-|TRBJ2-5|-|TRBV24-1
CATNGGRPETQYF
TGTGCCACCAATGGTGGGAGGCCAGAGACCCAGTACTTC
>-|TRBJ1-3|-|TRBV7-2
CASSSGSWGNTIYF
TGTGCCAGCAGTTCCGGTAGCTGGGGAAACACCATATATTTT
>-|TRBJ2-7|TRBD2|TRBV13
CASSPPASGKYEQYF
TGTGCCAGCAGCCCCCCGGCTAGCGGGAAGTACGAGCAGTACTTC
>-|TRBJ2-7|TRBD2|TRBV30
CAWSRRLASYEQYF
TGTGCCTGGAGCCGCCGACTAGCCTCGTACGAGCAGTACTTC
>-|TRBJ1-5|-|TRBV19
CASVGAGDLQHQPQHF
TGTGCCAGTGTCGGGGCAGGGGACCTTCAGCATCAGCCCCAGCATTTT
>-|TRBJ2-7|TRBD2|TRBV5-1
CASSPQSSGSSYEQYF
TGCGCCAGCTCCCCCCAGTCTAGCGGGAGCTCCTACGAGCAGTACTTC
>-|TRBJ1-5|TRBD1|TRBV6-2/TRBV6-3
CASSRQGISYQPQHF
TGTGCCAGCAGCCGACAGGGCATATCCTATCAGCCCCAGCATTTT
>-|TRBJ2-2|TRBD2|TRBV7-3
CASSSSGLAGGRNTGELFF
TGTGCCAGCAGCTCGTCGGGACTAGCGGGAGGGAGGAACACCGGGGAGCTGTTTTTT
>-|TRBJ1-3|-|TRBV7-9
CASSAPGLDRNTIYF
TGTGCCAGCAGCGCCCCGGGACTCGACAGAAACACCATATATTTT
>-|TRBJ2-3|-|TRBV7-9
CASSLYTDTQYF
TGTGCCAGCAGCCTCTACACAGATACGCAGTATTTT
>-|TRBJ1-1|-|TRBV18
CASSPLRDTEAFF
TGTGCCAGCTCCCCCCTCAGGGACACTGAAGCTTTCTTT
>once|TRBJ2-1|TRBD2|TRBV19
CASSIGYSGRGSEQFF
TGTGCCAGTAGTATCGGGTACAGCGGGAGAGGTAGTGAGCAGTTCTTC
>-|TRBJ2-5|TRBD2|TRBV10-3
CAISESLAGEETQYF
TGTGCCATCAGTGAGTCCCTAGCGGGAGAAGAGACCCAGTACTTC
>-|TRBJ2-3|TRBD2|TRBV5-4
CASSLVIAGVHTQYF
TGTGCCAGCAGCTTGGTAATAGCGGGAGTTCATACGCAGTATTTT
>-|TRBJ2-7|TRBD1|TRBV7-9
CASSARDRASYEQYF
TGTGCCAGCAGCGCCCGGGACAGGGCTTCGTACGAGCAGTACTTC
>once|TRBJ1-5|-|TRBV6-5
CASSQGLQPQHF
TGTGCCAGCAGCCAGGGACTCCAGCCCCAGCATTTT
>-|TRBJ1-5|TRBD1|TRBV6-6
CASRDGTAKNQPQHF
TGTGCCAGCAGGGACGGGACAGCAAAAAATCAGCCCCAGCATTTT
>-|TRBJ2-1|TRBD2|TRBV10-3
CAISESSSGSSEQFF
TGTGCCATCAGTGAGTCGAGTAGCGGGAGTTCTGAGCAGTTCTTC
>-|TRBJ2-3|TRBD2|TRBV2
CASSVELAGSDTQYF
TGTGCCAGCAGCGTCGAACTAGCGGGATCAGATACGCAGTATTTT
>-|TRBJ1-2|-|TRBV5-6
CASSLGDTSPYGYTF
TGTGCCAGCAGCTTGGGGGACACAAGTCCCTATGGCTACACCTTC
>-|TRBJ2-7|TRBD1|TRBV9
CASSKGTGTYEQYF
TGTGCCAGCAGCAAAGGGACAGGGACGTACGAGCAGTACTTC
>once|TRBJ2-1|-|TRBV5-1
CASSLEPGSPTVRQFF
TGCGCCAGCAGCTTGGAGCCGGGATCCCCCACTGTTCGGCAGTTCTTC